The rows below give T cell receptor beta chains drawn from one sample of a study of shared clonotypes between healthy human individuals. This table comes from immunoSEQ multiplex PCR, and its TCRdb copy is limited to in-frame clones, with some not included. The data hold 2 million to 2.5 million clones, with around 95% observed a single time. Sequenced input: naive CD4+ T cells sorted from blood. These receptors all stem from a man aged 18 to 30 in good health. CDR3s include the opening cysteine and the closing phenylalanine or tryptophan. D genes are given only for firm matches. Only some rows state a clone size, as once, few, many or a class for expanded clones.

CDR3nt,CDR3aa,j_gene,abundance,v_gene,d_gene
TGTGCCAGCAGCCCGTGGACAGATGGCTACACCTTC,CASSPWTDGYTF,TRBJ1-2,NA,TRBV5-5,NA
TGCGCCAGCTACCTGGCGGGAGTAAATGAGCAGTTCTTC,CASYLAGVNEQFF,TRBJ2-1,NA,TRBV5-1,TRBD2
TGTGCCAGCAGCCTCTCGCTGGGGGAGGGGATCACAGAGACCCAGTACTTC,CASSLSLGEGITETQYF,TRBJ2-5,once,TRBV9,TRBD2
TGTGCCAGCAGTTACGTCCGGGGAAACACTGAAGCTTTCTTT,CASSYVRGNTEAFF,TRBJ1-1,NA,TRBV6-5,NA
TGTGCCAGTAGTATGGGGCGGACTTACGAGCAGTACTTC,CASSMGRTYEQYF,TRBJ2-7,NA,TRBV19,NA
TGCAGTGCTAGGCCCAAAGAGACCCAGTACTTC,CSARPKETQYF,TRBJ2-5,NA,TRBV20-1,NA
TGTGCCAGCACCACTAGCGGGAGGGCCGGAGGGCGGCCCACCGGGGAGCTGTTTTTT,CASTTSGRAGGRPTGELFF,TRBJ2-2,NA,TRBV7-8,TRBD2
TGTGCCAGCAGTTTGACAGGGGGCTCTACTGAAGCTTTCTTT,CASSLTGGSTEAFF,TRBJ1-1,NA,TRBV28,TRBD1
TGTGCCAGCAGCCTGGGGGACAGGGGGCTCAATGAGCAGTTCTTC,CASSLGDRGLNEQFF,TRBJ2-1,NA,TRBV7-9,TRBD1
TGTGCCAGCAGCTTAGATCCCCCGATTCTAGCGGGGGGGACGAGTGAGCAGTTCTTC,CASSLDPPILAGGTSEQFF,TRBJ2-1,few,TRBV11-2,TRBD2
TGTGCCAGCAGCTTATCCACCTACGAGCAGTACTTC,CASSLSTYEQYF,TRBJ2-7,NA,TRBV7-9,NA
TGCGCCAGCCTTAATAGCGGGACCCAGTACTTC,CASLNSGTQYF,TRBJ2-5,NA,TRBV5-1,NA
TGCGCCAGCAGAAATACAGGGACCTACGAGCAGTACTTC,CASRNTGTYEQYF,TRBJ2-7,NA,TRBV5-1,NA
TGTGCCAGCAGGGAGGCGAGGAATGAGCAGTTCTTC,CASREARNEQFF,TRBJ2-1,NA,TRBV11-2,NA
TGTGCCAGCAGCCCCCCCCAGGGCGGTGGAAACACCATATATTTT,CASSPPQGGGNTIYF,TRBJ1-3,NA,TRBV6-1,NA
TGTGCCAGTAGACAACACGGAGGCACTGAAGCTTTCTTT,CASRQHGGTEAFF,TRBJ1-1,NA,TRBV19,NA
TGTGCCAGCAGCGTTGGGACAGGGGTCAATCAGCCCCAGCATTTT,CASSVGTGVNQPQHF,TRBJ1-5,NA,TRBV11-2,TRBD1
TGTGCCAGCAGTGAAGCGCTTACCGTGAACACTGAAGCTTTCTTT,CASSEALTVNTEAFF,TRBJ1-1,NA,TRBV2,NA
TGTGCCTGGAGTGTACAGGGGGGAGGCAATCAGCCCCAGCATTTT,CAWSVQGGGNQPQHF,TRBJ1-5,NA,TRBV30,TRBD1
TGCGCCAGCAGTGGGGCACTAGCGGGAGGGCCGGATGAGCAGTTCTTC,CASSGALAGGPDEQFF,TRBJ2-1,NA,TRBV10-1,TRBD2
TGTGCCAGCAGCCCCAACACTAGGACCACCCTTAACGAGCAGTACTTC,CASSPNTRTTLNEQYF,TRBJ2-7,once,TRBV21-1,NA